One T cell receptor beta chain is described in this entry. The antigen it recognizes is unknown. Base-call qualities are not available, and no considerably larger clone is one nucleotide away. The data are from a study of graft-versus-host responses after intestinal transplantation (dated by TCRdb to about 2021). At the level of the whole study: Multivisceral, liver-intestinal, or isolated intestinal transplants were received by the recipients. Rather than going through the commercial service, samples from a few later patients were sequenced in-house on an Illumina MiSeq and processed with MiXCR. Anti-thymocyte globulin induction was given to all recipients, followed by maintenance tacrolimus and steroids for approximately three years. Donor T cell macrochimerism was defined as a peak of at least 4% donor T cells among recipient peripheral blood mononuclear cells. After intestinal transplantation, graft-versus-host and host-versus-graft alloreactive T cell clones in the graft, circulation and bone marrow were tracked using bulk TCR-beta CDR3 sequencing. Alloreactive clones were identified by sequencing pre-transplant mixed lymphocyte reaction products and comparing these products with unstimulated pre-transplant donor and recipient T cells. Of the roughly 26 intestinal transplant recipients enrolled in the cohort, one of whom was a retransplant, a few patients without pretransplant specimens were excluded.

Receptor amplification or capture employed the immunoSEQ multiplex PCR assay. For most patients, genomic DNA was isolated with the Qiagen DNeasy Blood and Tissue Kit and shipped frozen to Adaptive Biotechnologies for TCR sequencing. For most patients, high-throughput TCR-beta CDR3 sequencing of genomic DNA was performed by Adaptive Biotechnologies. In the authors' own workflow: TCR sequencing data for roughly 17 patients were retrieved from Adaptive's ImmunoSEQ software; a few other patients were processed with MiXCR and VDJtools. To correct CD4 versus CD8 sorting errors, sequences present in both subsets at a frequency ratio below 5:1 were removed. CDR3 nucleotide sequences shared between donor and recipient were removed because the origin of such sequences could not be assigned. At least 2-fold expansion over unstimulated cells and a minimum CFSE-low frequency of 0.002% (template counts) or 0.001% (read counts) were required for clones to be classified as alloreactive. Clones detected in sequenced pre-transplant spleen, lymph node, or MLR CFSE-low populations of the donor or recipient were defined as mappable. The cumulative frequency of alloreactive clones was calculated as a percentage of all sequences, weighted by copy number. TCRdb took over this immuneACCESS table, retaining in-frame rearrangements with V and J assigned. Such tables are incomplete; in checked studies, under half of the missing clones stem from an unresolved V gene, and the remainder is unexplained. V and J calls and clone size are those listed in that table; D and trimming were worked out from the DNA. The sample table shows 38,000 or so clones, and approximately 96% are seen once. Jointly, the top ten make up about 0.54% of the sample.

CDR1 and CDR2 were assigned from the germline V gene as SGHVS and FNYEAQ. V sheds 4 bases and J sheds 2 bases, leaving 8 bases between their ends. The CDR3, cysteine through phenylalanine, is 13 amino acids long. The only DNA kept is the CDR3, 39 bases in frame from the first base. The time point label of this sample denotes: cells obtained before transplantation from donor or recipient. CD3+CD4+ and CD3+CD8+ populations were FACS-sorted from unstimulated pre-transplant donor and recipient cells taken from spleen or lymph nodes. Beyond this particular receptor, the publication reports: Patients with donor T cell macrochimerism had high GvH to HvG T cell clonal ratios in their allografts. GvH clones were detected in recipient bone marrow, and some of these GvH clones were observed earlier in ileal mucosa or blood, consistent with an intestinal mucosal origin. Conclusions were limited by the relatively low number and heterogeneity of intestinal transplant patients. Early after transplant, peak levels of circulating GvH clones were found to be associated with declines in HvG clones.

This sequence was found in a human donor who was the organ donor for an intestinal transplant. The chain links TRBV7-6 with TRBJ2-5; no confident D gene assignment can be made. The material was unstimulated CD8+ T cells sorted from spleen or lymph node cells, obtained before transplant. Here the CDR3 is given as CASSSGLQETQYF. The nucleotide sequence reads TGTGCCAGCAGCTCCGGCCTTCAAGAGACCCAGTACTTC.